The rows below give T cell receptor beta chains drawn from one sample of a study of T cells in Graves' hyperthyroidism and ophthalmopathy. TCRdb reprocessed the multiplex PCR reads via MiXCR and lists one record per CDR3 protein. The sample lists 600,000 or so distinct CDR3 sequences, 15% to 20% seen once, with 3.5% to 4% in the top ten. The sequenced sample consisted of blood. All receptors derive from a young woman with Graves' hyperthyroidism. The conserved cysteine and the conserved F or W are not part of the CDR3 here.

J gene,V gene,CDR3 protein
TRBJ2-5,TRBV30,AWRYQETQY
TRBJ2-5,TRBV12-3/TRBV12-4,ASTLAGGETQY
TRBJ2-1,TRBV3-1,ASTPTSGNNEQF
TRBJ2-5,TRBV9,ASSLGQGRSETQY
TRBJ1-5,TRBV7-2,ASSLVGQNNQPQH
TRBJ1-1,TRBV19,ASSSGGAMWTEAF
TRBJ2-7,TRBV5-4,ASSLAGTAEDYEQY
TRBJ2-1,TRBV28,ASARGQGYYNEQF
TRBJ2-3,TRBV5-1,ASSHELDTADTQY
TRBJ1-2,TRBV30,AWSVQTVYGYT
TRBJ2-1,TRBV7-9,ASSLLGVHEQF
TRBJ2-1,TRBV5-1,ASSPRGYSSYNEQF
TRBJ1-5,TRBV28,ASSLPGGPQPQH
TRBJ2-2,TRBV6-2/TRBV6-3,ASRKTSGRPSNTGELF
TRBJ2-6,TRBV20-1,SARDRRGRAGANVLT
TRBJ2-1,TRBV20-1,SAPSPTSDEQF
TRBJ2-1,TRBV19,ASSINRGSSYNEQF
.,TRBV2,ATSEPETSGSHNEQY
TRBJ2-5,TRBV20-1,SARDWTFGTQY
TRBJ2-1,TRBV12-3/TRBV12-4,ASSLDHLGNEQF
TRBJ2-2,TRBV30,AWTRQGTTGELF
TRBJ2-7,TRBV30,AWRSTGGYEQY
TRBJ2-7,TRBV28,ASSPTGQAIYEQY
TRBJ1-2,TRBV2,ASRAQGFGHYGYT
TRBJ2-1,TRBV7-2,ASSFSSGPGEQF
TRBJ2-7,TRBV15,ATSRDRGFNEQY
TRBJ2-6,TRBV6-2/TRBV6-3,ASSSSGANVLT
TRBJ2-7,TRBV27,ASSLQGLQY
TRBJ2-4,TRBV20-1,SAAGQTLIRNIQY
TRBJ2-1,TRBV7-8,ASSLFGTGGNEQF
TRBJ2-5,TRBV7-9,ASFGWATQETQY
TRBJ2-1,TRBV5-1,ASSVGLQNNEQF
TRBJ1-1,TRBV7-2,ASNHIGGVMNTEAF
TRBJ2-3,TRBV6-1,ASSRSGSFSDTQY
TRBJ2-6,TRBV10-1,ASSSGQTGANVLT
TRBJ2-7,TRBV7-2,ASSLGPGRGKISYEQY
TRBJ2-2,TRBV30,AWTHKAGATGELF
TRBJ2-7,TRBV12-3/TRBV12-4,ASSSKREQY
TRBJ2-1,TRBV20-1,SAPPLRTSGSDEQF
TRBJ1-5,TRBV4-2,ASSPYFGPSNQPQH
TRBJ2-1,TRBV7-9,ASSQGAEYEQF
TRBJ2-2,TRBV6-1,ASGGGQGHTGELF
TRBJ2-3,TRBV7-7,ASSPRYHDTDTQY
TRBJ2-7,TRBV2,ASGVNSYEQY
TRBJ2-7,TRBV6-2/TRBV6-3,ASSYGGLAGGPYEQY
TRBJ2-1,TRBV20-1,SARVGGSPYNEQF
TRBJ1-6,TRBV20-1,SAYRGPRSYNSPLH
TRBJ1-1,TRBV5-1,ASSLSRELNTEAF
TRBJ2-2,TRBV27,ASSLQEGTGELF
TRBJ1-2,TRBV12-3/TRBV12-4,ASTQAGTGGSGYT
TRBJ1-1,TRBV6-5,ASSYDLGTEAF
TRBJ2-3,TRBV27,ASSLYRGADTQY